This T cell receptor (beta chain) derives from a study of blood T cell repertoires in COVID-19. Study background: Acute and convalescent COVID-19 samples came from the United States, Italy and Spain. In each case, the material was cDNA or gDNA derived from T cells, B-cell-depleted T cells, or PBMCs.

V lost 6 bases and J lost 6, with 14 bases in between. Looked up from germline, CDR1 is MDHEN and CDR2 is SYDVKM. CDR3 length equals 13 residues. Here immunoSEQ multiplex PCR was the method, and the copy in TCRdb shows in-frame clones only, minus some. This table holds 200,000 to 250,000 clones, around 83% found once. The specimen sequenced was peripheral blood. This clonotype originated in a woman between 50 and 59 years old with COVID-19, enrolled during active disease. The chain is built from TRBV28 and TRBJ1-1; no clear D gene. The CDR3 DNA follows: TGTGCCAGCAGCCCCCCGGGGAAGTCTGAAGCTTTCTTT. Translation: CASSPPGKSEAFF.